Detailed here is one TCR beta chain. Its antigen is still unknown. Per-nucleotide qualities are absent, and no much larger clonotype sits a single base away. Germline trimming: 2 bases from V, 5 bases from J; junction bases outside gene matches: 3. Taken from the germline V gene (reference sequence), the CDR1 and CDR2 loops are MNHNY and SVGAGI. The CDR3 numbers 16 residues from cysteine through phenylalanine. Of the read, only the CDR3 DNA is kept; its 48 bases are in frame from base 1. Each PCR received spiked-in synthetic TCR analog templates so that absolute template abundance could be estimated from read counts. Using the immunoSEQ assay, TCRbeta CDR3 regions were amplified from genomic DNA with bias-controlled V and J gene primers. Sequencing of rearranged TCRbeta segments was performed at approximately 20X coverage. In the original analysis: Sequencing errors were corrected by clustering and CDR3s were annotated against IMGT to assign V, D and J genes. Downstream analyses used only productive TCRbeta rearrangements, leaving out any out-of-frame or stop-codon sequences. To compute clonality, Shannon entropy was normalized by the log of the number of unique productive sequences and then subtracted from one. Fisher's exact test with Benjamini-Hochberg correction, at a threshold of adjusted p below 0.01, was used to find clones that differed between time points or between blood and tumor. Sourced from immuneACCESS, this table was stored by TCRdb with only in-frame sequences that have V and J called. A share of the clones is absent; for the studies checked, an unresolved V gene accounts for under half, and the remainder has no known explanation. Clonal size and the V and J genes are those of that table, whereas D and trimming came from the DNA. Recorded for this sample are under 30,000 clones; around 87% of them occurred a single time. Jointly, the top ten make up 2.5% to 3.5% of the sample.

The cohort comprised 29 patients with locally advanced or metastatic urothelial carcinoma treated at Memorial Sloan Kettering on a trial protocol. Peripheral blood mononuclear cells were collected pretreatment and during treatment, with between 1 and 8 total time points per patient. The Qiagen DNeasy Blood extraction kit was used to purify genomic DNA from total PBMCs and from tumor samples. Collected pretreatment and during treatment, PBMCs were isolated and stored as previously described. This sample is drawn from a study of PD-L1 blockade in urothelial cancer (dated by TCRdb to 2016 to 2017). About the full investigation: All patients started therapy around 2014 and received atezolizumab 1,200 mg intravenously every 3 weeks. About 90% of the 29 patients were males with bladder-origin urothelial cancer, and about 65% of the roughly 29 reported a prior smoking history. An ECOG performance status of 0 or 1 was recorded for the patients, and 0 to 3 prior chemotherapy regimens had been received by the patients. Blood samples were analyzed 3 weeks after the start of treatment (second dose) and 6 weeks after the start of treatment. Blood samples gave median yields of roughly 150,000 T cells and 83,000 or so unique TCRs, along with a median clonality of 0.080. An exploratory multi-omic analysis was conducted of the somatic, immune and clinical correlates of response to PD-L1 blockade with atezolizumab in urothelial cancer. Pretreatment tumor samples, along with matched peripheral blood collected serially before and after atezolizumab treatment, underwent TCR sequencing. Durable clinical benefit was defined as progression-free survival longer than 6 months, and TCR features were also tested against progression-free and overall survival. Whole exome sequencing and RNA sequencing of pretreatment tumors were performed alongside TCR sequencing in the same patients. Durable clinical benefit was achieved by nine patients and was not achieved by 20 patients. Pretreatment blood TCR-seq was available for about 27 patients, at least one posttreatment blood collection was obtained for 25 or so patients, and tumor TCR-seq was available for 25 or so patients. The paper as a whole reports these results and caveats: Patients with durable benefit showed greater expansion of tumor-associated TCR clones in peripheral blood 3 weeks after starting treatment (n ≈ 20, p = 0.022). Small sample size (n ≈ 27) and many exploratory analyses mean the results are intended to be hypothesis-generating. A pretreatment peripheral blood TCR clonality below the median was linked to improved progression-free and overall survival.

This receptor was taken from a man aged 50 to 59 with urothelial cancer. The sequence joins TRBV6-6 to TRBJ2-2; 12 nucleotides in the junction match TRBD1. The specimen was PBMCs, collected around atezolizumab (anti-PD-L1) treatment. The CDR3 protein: CASSYGTGGGTGELFF. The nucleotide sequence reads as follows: TGTGCCAGCAGTTACGGGACAGGGGGCGGGACCGGGGAGCTGTTTTTT.